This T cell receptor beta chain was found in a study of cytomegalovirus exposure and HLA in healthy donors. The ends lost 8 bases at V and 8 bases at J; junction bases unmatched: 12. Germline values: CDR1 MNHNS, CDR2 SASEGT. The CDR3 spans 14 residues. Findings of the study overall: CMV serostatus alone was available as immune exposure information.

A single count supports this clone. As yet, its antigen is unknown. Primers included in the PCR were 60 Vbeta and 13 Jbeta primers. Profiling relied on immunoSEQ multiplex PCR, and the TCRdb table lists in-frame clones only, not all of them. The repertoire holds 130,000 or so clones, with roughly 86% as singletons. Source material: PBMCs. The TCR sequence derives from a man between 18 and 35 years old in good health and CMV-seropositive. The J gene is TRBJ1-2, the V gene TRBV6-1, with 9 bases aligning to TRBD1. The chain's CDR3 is CASGKDGTGWGYTF. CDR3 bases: TGTGCCAGCGGGAAAGACGGGACAGGGTGGGGCTACACCTTC.